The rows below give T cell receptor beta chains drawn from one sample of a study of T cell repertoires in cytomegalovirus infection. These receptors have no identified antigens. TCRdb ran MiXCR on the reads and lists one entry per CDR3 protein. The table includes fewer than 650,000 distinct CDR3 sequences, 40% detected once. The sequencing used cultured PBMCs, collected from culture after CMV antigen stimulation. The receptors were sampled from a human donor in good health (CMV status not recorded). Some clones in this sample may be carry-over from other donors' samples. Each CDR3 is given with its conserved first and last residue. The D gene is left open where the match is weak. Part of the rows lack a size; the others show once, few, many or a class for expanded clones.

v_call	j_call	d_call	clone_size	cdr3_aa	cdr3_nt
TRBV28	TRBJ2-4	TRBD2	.	CASSGGFGKNIQYF	TGTGCCAGTTCGGGGGGGTTCGGAAAAAACATTCAGTACTTC
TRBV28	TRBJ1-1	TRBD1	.	CASRLAQDRRTFF	TGTGCCAGCAGACTTGCCCAGGACAGGCGAACTTTCTTT
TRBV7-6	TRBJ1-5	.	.	CASSLGLGQPQHF	TGTGCCAGCAGCTTAGGTCTGGGTCAGCCCCAGCATTTT
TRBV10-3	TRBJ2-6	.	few	CAISEQVVLSGANVLTF	TGTGCCATCAGTGAGCAGGTCGTACTCTCTGGGGCCAACGTCCTGACTTTC
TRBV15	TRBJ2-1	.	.	CATSRDWLTNNEQFF	TGTGCCACCAGCAGAGATTGGCTCACCAACAATGAGCAGTTCTTC
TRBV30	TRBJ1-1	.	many	CAYGFYTEAFF	TGTGCTTATGGATTTTACACTGAAGCTTTCTTT
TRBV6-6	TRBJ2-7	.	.	CASSYMDVRLSYEQYF	TGTGCCAGCAGTTACATGGATGTCAGACTCTCCTACGAGCAGTACTTC
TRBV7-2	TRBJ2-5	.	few	CASSSYSVQETQYF	TGTGCCAGCAGCTCCTATAGCGTGCAAGAGACCCAGTACTTC
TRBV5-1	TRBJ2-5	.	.	CATAPGSTETQYF	TGCGCCACCGCTCCGGGGAGTACAGAGACCCAGTACTTC
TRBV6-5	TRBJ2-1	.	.	CASSRGSGTGYEQFF	TGTGCCAGCAGCCGAGGTAGCGGCACAGGGTATGAGCAGTTCTTC
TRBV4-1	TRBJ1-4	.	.	CASSPLLGGINEKLFF	TGCGCCAGCAGCCCTTTGTTGGGGGGAATTAATGAAAAACTGTTTTTT
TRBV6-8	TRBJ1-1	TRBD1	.	CASSPGTGLFPTQPFF	TGTGCCAGCAGTCCCGGGACAGGGCTTTTCCCGACCCAACCTTTCTTT
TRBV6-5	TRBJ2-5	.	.	CASSPPGEETQYF	TGTGCCAGCAGTCCCCCGGGGGAAGAGACCCAGTACTTC
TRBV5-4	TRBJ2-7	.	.	CASSSTRDYEQYF	TGCGCCAGCAGCTCTACCCGGGACTACGAGCAGTACTTC
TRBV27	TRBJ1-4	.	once	CASSLTRQGEKLFF	TGTGCCAGCAGCCTGACCAGGCAGGGTGAAAAACTGTTTTTT
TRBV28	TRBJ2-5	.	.	CASSGRVQETQYF	TGTGCCAGCAGTGGGCGGGTCCAAGAGACCCAGTACTTC
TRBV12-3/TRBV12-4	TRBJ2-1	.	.	CASSRGNNEQFF	TGTGCCAGCAGCCGTGGTAACAATGAGCAGTTCTTC
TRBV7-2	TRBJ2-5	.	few	CASSFDRGEETQYF	TGTGCCAGCAGCTTCGACAGAGGCGAAGAGACCCAGTACTTC
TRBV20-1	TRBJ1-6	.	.	CSARSVGGATYNSPLHF	TGCAGTGCTAGGAGCGTTGGTGGGGCTACATATAATTCACCCCTCCACTTT
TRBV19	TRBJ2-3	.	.	CASSQTREDTQYF	TGTGCCAGTAGTCAGACCAGGGAGGATACGCAGTATTTT
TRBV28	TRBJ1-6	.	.	CASRGAVDSPLHF	TGTGCCAGCCGAGGGGCGGTCGATTCACCCCTCCACTTT
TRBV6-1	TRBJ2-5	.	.	CASRPQESQETQYF	TGTGCCAGCAGACCCCAGGAGTCCCAGGAGACCCAGTACTTC
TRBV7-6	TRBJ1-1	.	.	CASTQYRGPNTEAFF	TGTGCCAGCACCCAATACCGGGGCCCGAACACTGAAGCTTTCTTT
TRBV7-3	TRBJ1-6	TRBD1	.	CASSLLTLGQGGSPLHF	TGTGCCAGCAGCTTACTTACTTTGGGACAGGGAGGATCACCCCTCCACTTT
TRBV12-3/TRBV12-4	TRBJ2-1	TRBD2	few	CASSFGLAGASNEQFF	TGTGCCAGCAGTTTCGGACTAGCGGGAGCGTCCAATGAGCAGTTCTTC
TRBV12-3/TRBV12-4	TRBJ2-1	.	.	CASCAAYNEQFF	TGTGCCAGCTGTGCCGCCTACAATGAGCAGTTCTTC
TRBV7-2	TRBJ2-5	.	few	CASSLGVGGRGQETQYF	TGTGCCAGCAGCTTAGGGGTTGGCGGGCGGGGCCAAGAGACCCAGTACTTC
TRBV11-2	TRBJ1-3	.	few	CASSLGRHVSGNTIYF	TGTGCCAGCAGCTTAGGAAGACACGTCTCTGGAAACACCATATATTTT
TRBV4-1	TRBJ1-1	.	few	CASSQELDHTEAFF	TGCGCCAGCAGCCAAGAGCTGGATCACACTGAAGCTTTCTTT
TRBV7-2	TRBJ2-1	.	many	CASSLARLASSYNEQFF	TGTGCCAGCAGCTTAGCTCGCCTCGCCAGCTCCTACAATGAGCAGTTCTTC
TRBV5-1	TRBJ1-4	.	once	CASSWGPQGKLFF	TGCGCCAGCAGCTGGGGGCCCCAGGGAAAACTGTTTTTT
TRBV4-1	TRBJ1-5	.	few	CASSHRGVANQPQHF	TGCGCCAGCAGCCACCGAGGGGTAGCGAATCAGCCCCAGCATTTT
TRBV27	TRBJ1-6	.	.	CASSSTENYNSPLHF	TGTGCCAGCAGTTCGACAGAGAATTATAATTCACCCCTCCACTTT
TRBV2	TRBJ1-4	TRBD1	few	CASWAGGENEKLFF	TGTGCCAGCTGGGCAGGGGGTGAGAATGAAAAACTGTTTTTT
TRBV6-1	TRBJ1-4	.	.	CATLIATNEKLFF	TGTGCCACCCTTATAGCAACTAATGAAAAACTGTTTTTT
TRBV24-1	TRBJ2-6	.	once	CATSSTGTGANVLTF	TGTGCCACCAGCTCCACGGGGACTGGGGCCAACGTCCTGACTTTC
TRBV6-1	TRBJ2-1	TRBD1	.	CASRGTGRSYNEQFF	TGTGCCAGCAGAGGGACAGGGCGCTCCTACAATGAGCAGTTCTTC
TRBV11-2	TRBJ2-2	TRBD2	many	CASSTYSGSTGELFF	TGTGCCAGCAGCACCTATAGCGGGAGCACCGGGGAGCTGTTTTTT